These 28 T cell receptor beta chains came from one sample sequenced in a study of T cell repertoires in cytomegalovirus infection. These receptors are not linked to any known antigen. In TCRdb, the reads were re-called with MiXCR into one record per CDR3 protein. This table holds around 340,000 distinct CDR3 sequences, almost 30% found once. Sequences were derived from cultured PBMCs, sampled from culture after CMV antigen stimulation. These receptor sequences come from a human donor in good health (CMV status not recorded). Some clones in this sample may be carry-over from other donors' samples.

The chain recombines TRBV12-5 with TRBJ1-2, with TRBD1 matching 7 bases. The CDR3 loop spans 15 amino acids. Trimming took 5 bases from V and 2 from J; bases not matched to a gene: 8. Per germline, CDR1 LGHNT and CDR2 FRNRAP. CDR3: CASGDRDSANYGYTF. The DNA for the CDR3 is TGTGCTAGTGGTGATAGGGACAGCGCGAACTATGGCTACACCTTC.

The chain recombines TRBV6-2 or TRBV6-3 with TRBJ1-1, with a tentative D call TRBD1 (5 bases). The CDR3 is 17 amino acids. V lost 0 bases and J lost 3, with 17 bases in between. Germline values: CDR1 MNHEY, CDR2 SVGEGT. The CDR3 region has the DNA TGTGCCAGCAGTTACTCGAAAAGGGGCCGCTCTCACACTGAAGCTTTCTTT. This sequence encodes CASSYSKRGRSHTEAFF.

The V and J genes are TRBV7-8 and TRBJ2-2; D tentatively reads TRBD1 or TRBD2 (5 bases each). V was pared by 0 bases and J by 11 bases, with 13 bases between. CDR3 length: 14 amino acids. CDR1 and CDR2 from the germline V gene are SGHVS and FQNEAQ. CDR3 sequence: CASSLAGWGKELFF. The DNA of the CDR3 is TGTGCCAGCAGCTTAGCGGGTTGGGGGAAAGAGCTGTTTTTT.

J is TRBJ2-3 and V is TRBV11-2; D is perhaps TRBD1 (5 bases). Germline-derived CDR1 and CDR2 are SGHAT and FQNNGV. The length of the CDR3 is 14 residues. The ends were cut back, 3 bases at V and 3 bases at J, with 10 bases in the middle. The CDR3 is CASSFAGWTDTQYF. DNA for the CDR3: TGTGCCAGCAGCTTCGCAGGGTGGACAGATACGCAGTATTTT.

The chain links TRBV20-1 to TRBJ1-5, with D possibly TRBD1 on 5 matching bases. Trimming cost V 6 bases and J 2 bases, with 17 bases left between them. The V gene's germline CDR1 is DFQATT and CDR2 SNEGSKA (reference sequence). The CDR3 runs 15 residues. The DNA of the CDR3 is TGCAGTGCGGTTCCCCGAGGGGCAGGCAATCAGCCCCAGCATTTT. Amino acid sequence: CSAVPRGAGNQPQHF.

In its sample, this clonotype was seen once. The rearrangement links TRBV19 to TRBJ2-1; 14 bases map to TRBD2. Germline V gives CDR1 LNHDA, CDR2 SQIVND (reference sequence). V dropped 3 bases and J dropped 7; count of bases not matched to a gene: 5. This CDR3 is 16 amino acids long. In nucleotides, the CDR3 is TGTGCCAGTAGTATTCTCGGGACTAGCGGGGGTAATGAGCAGTTCTTC. Residues: CASSILGTSGGNEQFF.

V and J are TRBV19 and TRBJ2-7; D ambiguous. Germline V gene sequence: CDR1 LNHDA, CDR2 SQIVND (reference sequence). Trimming left V 2 bases short and J 6 bases short, with 17 bases between. The CDR3 loop spans 15 amino acids. Here the CDR3 reads CASSIPAPSPGEQYF. CDR3 sequence (DNA): TGTGCCAGTAGTATACCGGCACCCTCTCCTGGCGAGCAGTACTTC.

The gene calls are TRBV11-2 and TRBJ2-1; 7 bases line up with TRBD2. The CDR3 is 16 amino acids. Germline CDR1 SGHAT, CDR2 FQNNGV. The ends lost 4 bases at V and 3 bases at J; junction bases unmatched: 9. The CDR3 nucleotides are TGTGCCAGCAGCTCCCAAAGCGGGGCAGACTACAATGAGCAGTTCTTC. Translating gives CASSSQSGADYNEQFF.

The chain carries TRBV19 and TRBJ2-7; weak D call: TRBD1 (6 bases). The CDR3 is 15 amino acids. The germline V gene has CDR1 LNHDA and CDR2 SQIVND (reference sequence). V lost 3 bases, J lost 1 base, and 13 bases lay in between. The CDR3 nucleotides read TGTGCCAGTAGTATCGACCGGGACAATTCCTACGAGCAGTACTTC. It translates to CASSIDRDNSYEQYF.

This clonotype was seen at least ten times. This chain connects TRBV19 to TRBJ2-7; 14 nucleotides align to TRBD2. In germline, CDR1 is LNHDA, CDR2 SQIVND (reference sequence). The CDR3 contains 16 residues. V lost 4 bases to trimming and J lost 6 bases; unmatched junction nucleotides: 8. CDR3 loop: CASSNRRLAGGVEQYF. In DNA form, the CDR3 reads TGTGCCAGTAGTAATCGTCGACTAGCGGGAGGGGTCGAGCAGTACTTC.

This rearrangement joins TRBV10-3 to TRBJ1-2; 7 bases match TRBD1. The CDR3 has 14 residues. Germline lookup yields CDR1 ENHRY and CDR2 SYGVKD. After removal of 9 bases from V and 8 bases from J, the junction contained 15 bases not matched to a gene. CDR3 DNA sequence: TGTGCCATTTCCCAGACAGGGACCTTCGACGGCTACACCTTC. It translates to CAISQTGTFDGYTF.

V gene TRBV6-5 combines with J gene TRBJ2-1; 10 positions agree with TRBD2. Trimming at V came to 6 bases and at J to 7 bases, leaving 18 bases not matched to a gene. This CDR3 is built from 18 residues. Germline-derived CDR1 and CDR2 are MNHEY and SVGAGI. The CDR3 sequence is CASRRPAAGGGGRNEQFF. The DNA for the CDR3 is TGTGCCAGCAGACGACCCGCAGCGGGAGGGGGAGGCCGTAATGAGCAGTTCTTC.

This clonotype has ten or more counts. This chain links TRBV7-2 with TRBJ1-5; D perhaps matches TRBD1 (5 bases). The CDR3 loop spans 14 amino acids. Deletions cut 5 bases from V and 7 bases from J, with 15 bases between. CDR1 is SGHTA, CDR2 FQGNSA, per germline. The DNA for the CDR3 is TGTGCCAGCAGCCCCCTCGTTGGGGACCAGCCCCAGCATTTT. It codes for CASSPLVGDQPQHF. The whole variable domain, remainder taken from reference TRBV7-2 and TRBJ1-5, is GAGVSQSPSNKVTEKGKDVELRCDPISGHTALYWYRQSLGQGLEFLIYFQGNSAPDKSGLPSDRFSAERTGGSVSTLTIQRTQQEDSAVYLCASSPLVGDQPQHFGDGTRLSIL.

This chain links TRBV4-1 with TRBJ1-5; perhaps TRBD1 as D (5 bases). The V and J ends lost 3 bases and 8 bases respectively, with 17 bases between them. The CDR3 sequence is 15 residues long. Germline V lookup: CDR1 MGHRA, CDR2 YSYEKL. CDR3 amino acids: CASSQPSRGKEPQHF. CDR3 sequence (DNA): TGCGCCAGCAGCCAGCCTTCTAGGGGTAAAGAGCCCCAGCATTTT.

V usage is TRBV11-3 and J usage is TRBJ1-5; D unresolved. Germline-derived CDR1 and CDR2 are SGHNT and YENEEA. Trimming took 5 bases from V and 6 from J, leaving 20 bases between them. This CDR3 contains 16 residues. The CDR3 nucleotides are TGTGCCAGCAGCCTTTTCCCCAGGACTCGCAGTCAGCCCCAGCATTTT. This encodes CASSLFPRTRSQPQHF.

V usage is TRBV19 and J usage is TRBJ2-1; TRBD1 matches 8 bases. Germline-derived CDR1 and CDR2 are LNHDA and SQIVND (reference sequence). The V and J ends lost 5 bases and 4 bases, in that order; junction bases with no gene match: 10. CDR3 size: 16 residues. The CDR3 sequence: CASSGGTGNLYNEQFF. The CDR3 nucleotides are TGTGCCAGTAGTGGGGGGACAGGTAACTTATACAATGAGCAGTTCTTC.

This chain connects TRBV7-2 to TRBJ2-3; D remains unclear. V was shortened by 7 bases and J by 0 bases, with 11 bases between the two germline ends. From germline, CDR1 is SGHTA and CDR2 FQGNSA. The CDR3 sequence is 14 residues long. The CDR3 protein is CASTFVGSTDTQYF. CDR3 DNA: TGTGCCAGCACCTTTGTAGGGAGCACAGATACGCAGTATTTT.

The chain links TRBV11-2 to TRBJ1-2; D call uncertain. The CDR3 consists of 12 residues. V was trimmed by 5 bases and J by 6 bases, leaving 10 bases between them. CDR1 and CDR2 (germline): SGHAT, FQNNGV. The CDR3 loop is CASSDPFNGYTF. In DNA form, the CDR3 reads TGTGCCAGCAGCGACCCTTTCAATGGCTACACCTTC.

This rearrangement joins TRBV13 to TRBJ1-2; 8 bases fit TRBD1. The V and J ends lost 3 bases and 4 bases, in that order; junction bases with no gene match: 4. The length of the CDR3 is 14 residues. Per germline, CDR1 PRHDT and CDR2 FYEKMQ (reference sequence). CDR3 loop: CASSLGQEFYGYTF. CDR3 in DNA: TGTGCCAGCAGCTTGGGACAGGAGTTCTATGGCTACACCTTC.

The chain employs TRBV11-2 and TRBJ2-2, with D perhaps TRBD1 (5 bases). The CDR3 has 16 residues. The V gene lost 2 bases and the J gene lost 0 bases, with 10 bases spanning the gap. Germline V gives CDR1 SGHAT, CDR2 FQNNGV. The CDR3 DNA follows: TGTGCCAGCAGCTTACAGGCAGGGTCGAACACCGGGGAGCTGTTTTTT. Translated, it gives CASSLQAGSNTGELFF.

This clonotype was found many times. The V call is TRBV11-2, the J call TRBJ2-7, with TRBD1 matching over 7 bases. The CDR3 runs to 17 residues. Per germline, CDR1 SGHAT and CDR2 FQNNGV. V lost 3 bases to trimming and J lost 0 bases; unmatched junction nucleotides: 11. The CDR3: CASSLPWGTASSYEQYF. The CDR3 DNA is TGTGCCAGCAGCTTGCCATGGGGGACAGCTAGCTCCTACGAGCAGTACTTC.

The chain has TRBV19 and TRBJ2-4; D tentatively reads TRBD1 or TRBD2 (5 bases each). The CDR3 runs to 15 residues. V dropped 1 base and J dropped 6 bases, with 13 bases sitting between them. Germline loops: CDR1 LNHDA, CDR2 SQIVND (reference sequence). The chain's CDR3 is CASSIGRQGRNIQYF. The CDR3 DNA reads as TGTGCCAGTAGTATAGGAAGGCAGGGACGAAACATTCAGTACTTC.

This clonotype was observed a handful of times. CDR3 DNA sequence: TGTGCCAGCACTCGTAGAAATGCCGGCAGTTCACCCCTCCACTTT. Its translation: CASTRRNAGSSPLHF. The chain combines TRBV6-1 with TRBJ1-6; D is undetermined. V was pared by 7 bases and J by 9 bases, with 19 bases between. The CDR3 has 15 residues. Germline CDR1 and CDR2: MNHNS and SASEGT.

This clonotype was counted at least ten times. V and J are TRBV7-2 and TRBJ2-2; the D gene is possibly TRBD2 (5 bases). The CDR3 has 12 amino acids. V dropped 4 bases and J dropped 7 bases, with 7 bases sitting between them. The germline gives CDR1 SGHTA, CDR2 FQGNSA. CDR3 sequence (DNA): TGTGCCAGCAGCTCGGACTTCGGGGAGCTGTTTTTT. Amino acid sequence: CASSSDFGELFF.

The chain uses TRBV7-9 and TRBJ2-1; D gene uncertain. V was cut by 5 bases and J by 5 bases, with 13 bases left in between. Germline assignment: CDR1 SEHNR and CDR2 FQNEAQ (reference sequence). CDR3 size: 14 residues. Here the CDR3 reads CASSQPGYDNEQFF. The CDR3 DNA reads as TGTGCCAGCAGCCAACCCGGCTACGACAATGAGCAGTTCTTC.

The gene calls are TRBV4-2 and TRBJ1-1, with D uncertain. The germline gives CDR1 LGHNA, CDR2 YNFKEQ. The CDR3 runs to 15 residues. Trimming stripped 3 bases from V and 1 base from J, with 12 bases between. The CDR3 reads CASSQAREQNTEAFF. For the CDR3, the DNA is TGTGCCAGCAGCCAGGCACGTGAACAGAACACTGAAGCTTTCTTT.

The rearrangement links TRBV27 to TRBJ2-7; TRBD2 agrees at 7 bases. Germline V lookup: CDR1 MNHEY, CDR2 SMNVEV (reference sequence). With V trimmed by 4 bases and J by 5 bases, 14 bases remained unmatched. The CDR3 is 16 residues long. CDR3 protein: CASSSLGGSGLNEQYF. The DNA for the CDR3 is TGTGCCAGCAGTTCCCTGGGGGGATCGGGACTAAACGAGCAGTACTTC.

This clonotype was observed a few times. This chain connects TRBV12-3 or TRBV12-4 to TRBJ1-3, with 7 positions matching TRBD1. CDR3 length equals 11 residues. J was trimmed by 15 bases and V by 2 bases; bases with no gene match: 4. The chain's CDR3 is CASSLNQGEYF. The DNA of the CDR3 is TGTGCCAGCAGTTTAAACCAGGGGGAATATTTT.